This is a list of T cell receptor beta chains from one sample in a study of cytomegalovirus exposure and HLA in healthy donors. Using immunoSEQ multiplex PCR, the repertoire was profiled, and TCRdb retains in-frame clones only, with some absent. The sample carries 110,000 to 150,000 clones, around 79% recorded once. The sequencing sample was made of PBMCs. The receptor set was obtained from a man aged 18 to 29 in good health and CMV-seronegative. CDR3s include the opening cysteine and the closing phenylalanine or tryptophan. The D gene is left open where the match is weak. Clone size is given for some rows only: seen once, a few or many times, or a class if the clone is expanded.

TRBD1	TRBV7-2	.	TRBJ1-6	TGTGCCAGCAGCTTAAGGGAAGGGGGCTTGGGATATTCACCCCTCCACTTT	CASSLREGGLGYSPLHF
.	TRBV6-5	.	TRBJ2-2	TGTGCCAGCAGTTACTGGACAGAGAACACCGGGGAGCTGTTTTTT	CASSYWTENTGELFF
.	TRBV1	.	TRBJ1-2	TGCACCAGCAGCCAAAATAGCAGGGGGCGACTCCCCATAGGTTGGTATGGCTACACCTTC	CTSSQNSRGRLPIGWYGYTF
.	TRBV6-6	few	TRBJ1-6	TGTGCCAGCAGTTACATAAATTCACCCCTCCACTTT	CASSYINSPLHF
.	TRBV19	once	TRBJ1-5	TGTGCCAGTACTGGGGCACAATCAGCCCCCCAGCATTTT	CASTGAQSAPQHF
.	TRBV19	.	TRBJ1-2	TGTGCCAGTAGTTTGGACAGAGCCAACTATGGCTACACCTTC	CASSLDRANYGYTF
TRBD1	TRBV5-1	few	TRBJ1-1	TGCGCCAGCAGCTTGACCCTACAGGGGGCCAACACTGAAGCTTTCTTT	CASSLTLQGANTEAFF
TRBD1	TRBV7-9	.	TRBJ2-7	TGTGCCAGCAGCCCCCGGACAGGCGGAGAATATGAGCAGTACTTC	CASSPRTGGEYEQYF
.	TRBV19	.	TRBJ2-7	TGTGCCAGTAGTATAGATTACAGGGTGAGCCACGAGCAGTACTTC	CASSIDYRVSHEQYF
.	TRBV9	.	TRBJ2-5	TGTGCCAGCAGCGTAGCAGGGAACATGAGGGAGACCCAGTACTTC	CASSVAGNMRETQYF
.	TRBV18	.	TRBJ1-6	TGTGCCAGCTCACACGCGTTGAGCTCCTATAATTCACCCCTCCACTTT	CASSHALSSYNSPLHF
.	TRBV6-6	.	TRBJ1-5	TGTGCTACTATCCTGGCGAATAGCAATCAGCCCCAGCATTTT	CATILANSNQPQHF
.	TRBV9	.	TRBJ1-2	TGTGCCAGCAGCGCTCTCGTAGGACAGTCCTATGGCTACACCTTC	CASSALVGQSYGYTF
TRBD1	TRBV19	once	TRBJ1-5	TGTGCCAGTAGTAAGAGGACAGGCGGAGATAGCAATCAGCCCCAGCATTTT	CASSKRTGGDSNQPQHF
.	TRBV7-2	.	TRBJ1-2	TGTGCCAGCAGCTTAGGAGGGCTGAGCGGCTACACCTTC	CASSLGGLSGYTF
TRBD1	TRBV29-1	.	TRBJ2-7	TGCAGCGCCGGGGACAGGGGGCTCTACGAGCAGTACTTC	CSAGDRGLYEQYF
.	TRBV4-2	.	TRBJ1-2	TGTGCCAGCAGCCAAGTTGGGTCAGGGGATCGTGGCTACACCTTC	CASSQVGSGDRGYTF
TRBD1	TRBV27	.	TRBJ1-1	TGTGCCAGCAGTTTTACAGGGGGCTCTGAAGCTTTCTTT	CASSFTGGSEAFF
.	TRBV7-8	.	TRBJ2-7	TGTGCCAGCAGCTTTGAGCGATACGAGCAGTACTTC	CASSFERYEQYF
.	TRBV15	.	TRBJ1-2	TGTGCCACCAGCAGGGGGGGATGGCTCGACTATGGCTACACCTTC	CATSRGGWLDYGYTF
.	TRBV4-1	.	TRBJ1-1	TGCGCCAGCAGCCAAGATGGACATTTAAACACTGAAGCTTTCTTT	CASSQDGHLNTEAFF
.	TRBV2	.	TRBJ1-2	TGTGCCAGCATTCGAGGGGGTCTGGGTGAGAATGGCTACACCTTC	CASIRGGLGENGYTF
.	TRBV27	.	TRBJ1-2	TGTGCCAGCAGACGGGGGTCGGACTATGGCTACACCTTC	CASRRGSDYGYTF
.	TRBV11-2	.	TRBJ2-7	TGTGCCAGCAGGCAACCAGGGGACAAGGCCTACGAGCAGTACTTC	CASRQPGDKAYEQYF
.	TRBV11-2	.	TRBJ1-5	TGTGCCAGCAGCCCCGGGGGGCGGGGGTCCCAGCCCCAGCATTTT	CASSPGGRGSQPQHF
.	TRBV7-7	.	TRBJ2-7	TGTGCTAGCAGCTTGGCGGAGGGGACCTACGAGCAGTACTTC	CASSLAEGTYEQYF
.	TRBV5-1	once	TRBJ1-2	TGCGCCAGCAGCTTGGTCGGTTACGGCTACACCTTC	CASSLVGYGYTF
.	TRBV18	.	TRBJ2-3	TGTGCCAGCTCACCGCGCCCAAACACAGATACGCAGTATTTT	CASSPRPNTDTQYF
.	TRBV19	.	TRBJ2-4	TGTGCCAGTAGTATAGTAACCGAGCGGAACATTCAGTACTTC	CASSIVTERNIQYF
TRBD1	TRBV30	.	TRBJ1-5	TGTGCCTGGAGTCCCGGGACAGTTAGCAATCAGCCCCAGCATTTT	CAWSPGTVSNQPQHF
TRBD1	TRBV4-3	.	TRBJ1-2	TGCGCCAGCAGCCACCGGACAGGGATAAATGGCTACACCTTC	CASSHRTGINGYTF
.	TRBV7-2	.	TRBJ2-7	TGTGCCAGCAGCTTAGTGGCGGACAGCTACGAGCAGTACTTC	CASSLVADSYEQYF
.	TRBV6-1	few	TRBJ2-5	TGTGCCAGCAGCCGACAGCTCTGGGAGACCCAGTACTTC	CASSRQLWETQYF
TRBD1	TRBV9	.	TRBJ1-2	TGTGCCAGCAGCGTTCTCCCGACAGGGCCTACCCACTATGGCTACACCTTC	CASSVLPTGPTHYGYTF
TRBD1	TRBV6-5	few	TRBJ2-7	TGTGCCAGCAGTTCGAGTCCCGGACAGGGGTTATTCTTC	CASSSSPGQGLFF
.	TRBV28	.	TRBJ1-1	TGTGCCACCACAGGGTACCCCAATGAAGCTTTCTTT	CATTGYPNEAFF
.	TRBV21-1	.	TRBJ1-6	TGTGCCAGCACTCCACTTCGGGACACCTCTGAGGCCCTCCACTTT	CASTPLRDTSEALHF
TRBD1	TRBV18	once	TRBJ1-4	TGTGCCAGCTCACCAGGGACAGGGGCCCCGGAGGGTGAAAAACTGTTTTTT	CASSPGTGAPEGEKLFF
TRBD1	TRBV7-6	.	TRBJ1-3	TGTGCCAGCAGCTTCCAATCCGGGACAGGGGTTCCTGGAAACACCATATATTTT	CASSFQSGTGVPGNTIYF
TRBD1	TRBV5-6	once	TRBJ1-3	TGTGCCAGCACCGAGACAGGGATGAACTCTGGAAACACCATATATTTT	CASTETGMNSGNTIYF
.	TRBV25-1	.	TRBJ1-2	TGTGCCAGCAGTGAGGGTCGGGGCTATGGCTACACCTTC	CASSEGRGYGYTF